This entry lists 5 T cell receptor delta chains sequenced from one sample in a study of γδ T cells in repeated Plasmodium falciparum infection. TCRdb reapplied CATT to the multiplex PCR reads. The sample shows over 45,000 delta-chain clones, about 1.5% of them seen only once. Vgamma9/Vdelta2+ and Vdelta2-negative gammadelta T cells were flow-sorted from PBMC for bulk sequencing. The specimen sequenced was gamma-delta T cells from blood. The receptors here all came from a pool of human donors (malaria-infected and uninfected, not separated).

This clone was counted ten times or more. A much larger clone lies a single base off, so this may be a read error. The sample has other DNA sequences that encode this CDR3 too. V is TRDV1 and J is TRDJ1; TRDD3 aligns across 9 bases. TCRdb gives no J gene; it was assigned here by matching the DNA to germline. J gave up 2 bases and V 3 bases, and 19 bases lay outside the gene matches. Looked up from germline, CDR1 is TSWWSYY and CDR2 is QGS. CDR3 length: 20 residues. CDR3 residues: CALGEFPSTGGPTYTDKLIF. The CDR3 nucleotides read TGTGCTCTTGGGGAGTTTCCCAGTACTGGGGGACCGACGTATACCGATAAACTCATCTTT.

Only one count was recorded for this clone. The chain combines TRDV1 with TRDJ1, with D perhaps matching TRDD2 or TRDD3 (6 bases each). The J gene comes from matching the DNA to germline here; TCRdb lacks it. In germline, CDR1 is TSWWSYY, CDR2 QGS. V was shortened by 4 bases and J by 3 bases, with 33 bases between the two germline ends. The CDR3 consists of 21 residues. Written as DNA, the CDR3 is TGTGCTCTTGGGGTGAGGAGGTCTCCTACTGGTCGCAGGGGATCGCCCGATAAACTCATCTTT. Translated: CALGVRRSPTGRRGSPDKLIF.

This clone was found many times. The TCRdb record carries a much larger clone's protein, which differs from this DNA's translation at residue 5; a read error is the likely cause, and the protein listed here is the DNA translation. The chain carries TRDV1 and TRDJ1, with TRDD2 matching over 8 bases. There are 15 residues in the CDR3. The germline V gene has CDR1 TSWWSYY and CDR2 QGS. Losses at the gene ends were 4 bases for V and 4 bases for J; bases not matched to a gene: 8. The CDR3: CALGGLPPSYDKLIF. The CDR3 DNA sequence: TGTGCTCTTGGGGGGCTCCCTCCTTCCTACGATAAACTCATCTTT.

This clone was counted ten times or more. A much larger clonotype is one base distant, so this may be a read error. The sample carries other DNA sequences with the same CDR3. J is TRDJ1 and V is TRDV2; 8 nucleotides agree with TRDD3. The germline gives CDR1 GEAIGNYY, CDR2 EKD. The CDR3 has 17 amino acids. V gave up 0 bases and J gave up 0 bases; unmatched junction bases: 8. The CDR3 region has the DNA TGTGCCTGTGACACCCTAGCCAGGGGGGATAACACCGATAAACTCATCTTT. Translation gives CACDTLARGDNTDKLIF.

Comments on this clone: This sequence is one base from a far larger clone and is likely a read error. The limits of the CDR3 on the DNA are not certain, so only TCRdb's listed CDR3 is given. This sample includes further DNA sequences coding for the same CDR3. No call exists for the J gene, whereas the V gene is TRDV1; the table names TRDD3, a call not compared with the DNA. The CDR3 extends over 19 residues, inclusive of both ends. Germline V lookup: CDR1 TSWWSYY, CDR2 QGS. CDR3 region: CALGEPTADWGIGTDKLIF.